This T cell receptor beta chain was documented in a study of blood T cell repertoires in COVID-19. Participant-given clinical history determined each cohort assignment. Germline CDR1 reads MNHEY; CDR2 reads SVGAGI. There are 15 residues in the CDR3. The germline V and J ends were trimmed by 6 bases and 0 bases, with 14 bases remaining between them. Assay used: immunoSEQ multiplex PCR; TCRdb lists only in-frame clones, some missing. The sample has approximately 200,000 clones; 80% to 90% are singletons. Input material: PBMCs or T cells enriched from blood (not recorded which). This TCR derives from a woman aged 25 to 39 who had been exposed to COVID-19. This sequence joins TRBV6-5 and TRBJ1-1; no reliable D call. The CDR3 region is CASRAFGRMNTEAFF. The CDR3 DNA is TGTGCCAGCAGAGCCTTTGGGAGAATGAACACTGAAGCTTTCTTT.